The clone carrying this T cell receptor (beta chain) was seen at least ten times. The data originate from a study of regulatory T cells in long-lasting Graves disease. Time point meaning: newly diagnosed GD, antithyroid drugs for less than 3 months. The TCR library used RNA extracted from PBMCs. CDR3-region Arm-PCR and iRepertoire HTBI primers produced the TCR beta libraries. TCRdb re-called the multiplex PCR reads with MiXCR, one entry per CDR3 protein. The sample consists of over 400,000 distinct CDR3 sequences, approximately 15% of them appearing once. V trimming: 4 bases; J trimming: 5 bases; junction bases outside the gene matches: 9. The CDR3 is 16 amino acids. Germline V gene lookup returns CDR1 ENHRY and CDR2 SYGVKD. This sample was also put to use in a study of T cells in Graves' hyperthyroidism and ophthalmopathy.

The TCR originated in a woman aged 45 to 65 with Graves disease. The chain recombines TRBV10-3 with TRBJ2-7; 12 bases fit TRBD2. The sample here was peripheral blood mononuclear cells (PBMCs), taken at new diagnosis, from a patient treated with antithyroid drugs. CDR3 protein: CAISGASGRAPHEQYF. Here the CDR3 DNA reads TGTGCCATCAGTGGGGCTAGCGGGAGGGCACCCCACGAGCAGTACTTC.